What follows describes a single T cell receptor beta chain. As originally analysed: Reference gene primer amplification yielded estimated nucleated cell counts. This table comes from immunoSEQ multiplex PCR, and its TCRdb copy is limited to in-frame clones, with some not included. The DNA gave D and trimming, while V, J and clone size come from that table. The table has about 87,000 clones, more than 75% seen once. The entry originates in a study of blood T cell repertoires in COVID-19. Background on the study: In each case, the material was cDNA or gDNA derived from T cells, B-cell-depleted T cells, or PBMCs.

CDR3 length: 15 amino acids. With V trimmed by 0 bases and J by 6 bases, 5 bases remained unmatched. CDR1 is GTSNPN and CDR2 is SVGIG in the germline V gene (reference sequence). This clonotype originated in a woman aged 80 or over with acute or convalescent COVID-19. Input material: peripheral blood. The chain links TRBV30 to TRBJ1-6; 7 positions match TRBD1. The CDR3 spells CAWSVPGQPNSPLHF. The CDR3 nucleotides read TGTGCCTGGAGTGTTCCGGGACAGCCTAATTCACCCCTCCACTTT.